The 8 T cell receptor beta chains in this list originate from one sample, sequenced in a study of T cells after somatic rescue of genetic block (dated by TCRdb to the early 2020s). The library came from the immunoSEQ multiplex PCR assay. The source is immuneACCESS, and TCRdb retained only in-frame sequences with V and J called. Part of the clones is not carried over; for the studies checked, unresolved V genes explain less than half of this, and the remainder is unexplained. The sample table contains 80,000 to 100,000 clones; only one count was recorded for over 80% of them. The ten largest clones take up about 1.5% of the sample. Sequencing was carried out using peripheral blood mononuclear cells (PBMCs). These receptors originate from a woman under 30.

Concerning this clone: At one end the junction does not follow the germline gene, possibly because of a read error. CDR3 residues: CASWATSNRYGQYF. Here the CDR3 DNA reads TGTGCCAGCTGGGCGACTAGCAACCGTTACGGGCAGTACTTC. This chain joins TRBV2 and TRBJ2-7; 7 bases match TRBD2. The germline V gene encodes CDR1 SNHLY and CDR2 FYNNEI. The CDR3 runs 14 residues.

This clone was seen a handful of times. V usage is TRBV4-1 and J usage is TRBJ2-5, with 15 bases that match TRBD2. V shed 3 bases and J 0 bases; nucleotides not matched to a gene: 8. Germline CDR1 is MGHRA and CDR2 is YSYEKL. The CDR3 is 19 residues long. CDR3 nucleotide sequence: TGCGCCAGCAGCCACCCTGGACTAGCGGGAGGGCCGTACCAAGAGACCCAGTACTTC. Residues: CASSHPGLAGGPYQETQYF.

V and J are TRBV4-2 and TRBJ2-3, with 7 bases aligning to TRBD1. The ends lost 3 bases at V and 6 bases at J; junction bases unmatched: 15. Germline values: CDR1 LGHNA, CDR2 YNFKEQ. The length of the CDR3 is 17 residues. The CDR3 nucleotides are TGTGCCAGCAGCCAGACCAGGTGGGGACAGACGGATGATACGCAGTATTTT. Protein sequence: CASSQTRWGQTDDTQYF.

The rearrangement joins TRBV16 to TRBJ2-2; 8 bases line up with TRBD2. Per germline, CDR1 KGHSY and CDR2 FQNENV. The CDR3 is made up of 17 amino acids. V dropped 2 bases and J dropped 4; count of bases not matched to a gene: 9. For the CDR3, the DNA is TGTGCCAGCAGCCAAAACGTGGGACTAGTTTTCACCGGGGAGCTGTTTTTT. Protein product: CASSQNVGLVFTGELFF. Using reference TRBV16 and TRBJ2-2 for the parts outside the CDR3, the full variable domain is GEEVAQTPKHLVRGEGQKAKLYCAPIKGHSYVFWYQQVLKNEFKFLISFQNENVFDETGMPKERFSAKCLPNSPCSLEIQATKLEDSAVYFCASSQNVGLVFTGELFFGEGSRLTVL.

This chain joins TRBV6-1 and TRBJ2-3; D is perhaps TRBD2 (6 bases). Germline lookup yields CDR1 MNHNS and CDR2 SASEGT. CDR3 size: 13 residues. Between the trimmed V and J ends, which lost 8 bases and 2 bases, there was a span of 11 bases. The CDR3: CASDRDSTDTQYF. CDR3 nucleotide sequence: TGTGCCAGCGACCGGGACTCCACAGATACGCAGTATTTT.

This rearrangement joins TRBV14 to TRBJ2-7; no clear D. V gave up 1 base and J gave up 4 bases, with 2 bases separating them. The V gene's germline CDR1 is SGHDN and CDR2 FVKESK. The CDR3 is made up of 11 amino acids. This CDR3 reads CASSQGYEQYF. The CDR3 DNA reads as TGTGCCAGCAGCCAAGGTTACGAGCAGTACTTC.

The chain couples TRBV7-9 to TRBJ1-1; TRBD1 aligns across 9 bases. After removal of 4 bases from V and 5 bases from J, the junction contained 5 bases not matched to a gene. Germline assignment: CDR1 SEHNR and CDR2 FQNEAQ (reference sequence). This CDR3 contains 14 residues. CDR3: CASSSGQGITEAFF. The CDR3 DNA reads as TGTGCCAGCAGCTCCGGACAGGGGATTACTGAAGCTTTCTTT.

This clone appeared once. The rearrangement links TRBV5-6 to TRBJ2-3, with 8 positions matching TRBD2. CDR3 length: 16 residues. Germline lookup yields CDR1 SGHDT and CDR2 YYEEEE. Trimming at V came to 3 bases and at J to 2 bases, leaving 8 bases not matched to a gene. CDR3 DNA sequence: TGTGCCAGCAGCTCAACGGCGGGGGGTTACACAGATACGCAGTATTTT. Its translation: CASSSTAGGYTDTQYF.